A selection of T cell receptor beta chains follows, all from one sample in a study of blood T cell repertoires in COVID-19. Assay used: immunoSEQ multiplex PCR; TCRdb lists only in-frame clones, some missing. The profile shows about 170,000 clones, around 88% of them singletons. The sequencing sample was made of peripheral blood. These receptors all come from a woman aged 70-85 years who had recovered from COVID-19. CDR3s include the opening cysteine and the closing phenylalanine or tryptophan. A D gene is named only where the DNA matches it firmly. Part of the rows lack a size; the others show once, few, many or a class for expanded clones.

cdr3_aa	cdr3_nt	v_call	j_call	d_call	clone_size
CASSQRGTEETQYF	TGCGCCAGCAGCCAACGGGGGACCGAAGAGACCCAGTACTTC	TRBV4-1	TRBJ2-5	.	.
CASSELGTRYEQFF	TGTGCCAGCAGTGAGCTCGGGACTAGATACGAGCAGTTCTTC	TRBV25-1	TRBJ2-1	TRBD2	.
CASSPGTSEETQYF	TGTGCCAGCAGCCCCGGGACTAGCGAAGAGACCCAGTACTTC	TRBV9	TRBJ2-5	TRBD2	.
CASSRARAYGYTF	TGTGCCAGCAGCCGGGCGAGGGCCTATGGCTACACCTTC	TRBV14	TRBJ1-2	.	.
CASSEGTGHYGYTF	TGTGCCAGCAGCGAAGGGACAGGGCACTATGGCTACACCTTC	TRBV11-2	TRBJ1-2	TRBD1	.
CASSLGTSGVQTQYF	TGTGCCAGCAGCTTGGGGACTAGCGGGGTACAGACCCAGTACTTC	TRBV5-8	TRBJ2-5	TRBD2	.
CASSLDRYEQYF	TGTGCCAGCAGCTTGGACAGGTACGAGCAGTACTTC	TRBV5-4	TRBJ2-7	.	.
CASSLRQAVGEKLFF	TGCGCCAGCAGCCTTCGACAGGCTGTTGGCGAAAAACTGTTTTTT	TRBV5-1	TRBJ1-4	.	.
CASSIPGNTEAFF	TGTGCCAGTAGTATCCCCGGGAACACTGAAGCTTTCTTT	TRBV19	TRBJ1-1	.	.
CASSAGSKNTEAFF	TGCGCCAGCAGTGCCGGGTCAAAGAACACTGAAGCTTTCTTT	TRBV10-1	TRBJ1-1	.	.
CASSQVGGAVQETQYF	TGTGCCAGCAGCCAAGTCGGGGGGGCGGTCCAAGAGACCCAGTACTTC	TRBV3-1/TRBV3-2	TRBJ2-5	TRBD2	.
CARAPGGGTEAFF	TGTGCTCGGGCCCCCGGGGGGGGTACTGAAGCTTTCTTT	TRBV11-3	TRBJ1-1	.	once
CASSRDRGWETQYF	TGTGCCAGCAGCCGGGACAGGGGGTGGGAGACCCAGTACTTC	TRBV3-1/TRBV3-2	TRBJ2-5	TRBD1	.
CASSLAWDSYEQYF	TGCGCCAGCAGCTTGGCTTGGGACAGCTACGAGCAGTACTTC	TRBV5-1	TRBJ2-7	TRBD1	few
CASSQGVAGGQETQYF	TGCGCCAGCAGCCAGGGGGTAGCGGGAGGGCAAGAGACCCAGTACTTC	TRBV4-1	TRBJ2-5	TRBD2	.
CASSKLPRTSGGAYNEQFF	TGTGCCAGCAGCAAACTCCCCCGGACTAGCGGGGGCGCCTACAATGAGCAGTTCTTC	TRBV21-1	TRBJ2-1	.	.
CAITTTVNYGYTF	TGTGCCATCACCACGACAGTTAACTATGGCTACACCTTC	TRBV10-3	TRBJ1-2	.	.
CASSRTGYNEQFF	TGTGCCAGCAGTCGGACTGGCTACAATGAGCAGTTCTTC	TRBV27	TRBJ2-1	.	.
CASSPNTGGWRMNGYTF	TGTGCCAGCTCACCCAACACGGGGGGTTGGAGGATGAATGGCTACACCTTC	TRBV18	TRBJ1-2	.	.
CSVEGGRGATEAFF	TGCAGCGTGGAGGGGGGGCGAGGGGCCACTGAAGCTTTCTTT	TRBV29-1	TRBJ1-1	.	.
CASSYSGLAGEDTGELFF	TGTGCCAGCAGTTACTCGGGACTAGCGGGAGAGGACACCGGGGAGCTGTTTTTT	TRBV6-2/TRBV6-3	TRBJ2-2	TRBD2	.
CASSTDRAGNTIYF	TGTGCCAGCAGCACGGACAGGGCTGGAAACACCATATATTTT	TRBV6-5	TRBJ1-3	TRBD1	.
CASSSPGDSYFSGNTIYF	TGTGCCAGCAGCTCCCCGGGGGACAGTTACTTCTCTGGAAACACCATATATTTT	TRBV7-9	TRBJ1-3	TRBD1	.
CASSQGGPAGADTQYF	TGTGCCAGCAGCCAAGGGGGCCCAGCGGGGGCAGATACGCAGTATTTT	TRBV4-2	TRBJ2-3	TRBD2	.
CASSQVDRLSTDTQYF	TGTGCCAGCAGCCAAGTGGACAGACTTAGCACAGATACGCAGTATTTT	TRBV4-2	TRBJ2-3	.	once
CASSQNWGNTIYF	TGTGCCAGCAGCCAAAACTGGGGAAACACCATATATTTT	TRBV7-2	TRBJ1-3	.	once
CASSALGQGGGYTF	TGTGCCAGCAGCGCCCTAGGGCAGGGAGGGGGCTACACCTTC	TRBV9	TRBJ1-2	.	.
CASSPNAGSVGETQYF	TGTGCCAGCAGCCCGAATGCGGGCTCCGTAGGAGAGACCCAGTACTTC	TRBV7-3	TRBJ2-5	.	.
CASSPQGRGDTQYF	TGTGCCAGCAGCCCCCAAGGCCGCGGGGATACGCAGTATTTT	TRBV11-3	TRBJ2-3	.	.
CASSPSPRAGELFF	TGTGCCAGCAGCCCTAGCCCAAGGGCCGGGGAGCTGTTTTTT	TRBV7-3	TRBJ2-2	.	.
CASSLQAGGGTEAFF	TGCGCCAGCAGCCTACAAGCCGGGGGTGGGACTGAAGCTTTCTTT	TRBV5-1	TRBJ1-1	.	few
CASSPGVPGEQYF	TGTGCCAGCAGCCCGGGAGTCCCCGGCGAGCAGTACTTC	TRBV5-4	TRBJ2-7	.	.
CASSPQVGSQYF	TGTGCCAGCAGCCCCCAGGTCGGATCCCAGTATTTT	TRBV7-9	TRBJ2-3	.	.
CASSRELMRGGADTQYF	TGTGCCAGCAGCCGGGAACTTATGAGGGGGGGAGCAGATACGCAGTATTTT	TRBV4-2	TRBJ2-3	.	.
CASSPAATPGEQYF	TGTGCCAGCTCACCGGCAGCGACGCCCGGCGAGCAGTACTTC	TRBV18	TRBJ2-7	.	.
CASSMVQGSYEQYF	TGTGCCAGTAGTATGGTGCAGGGCTCCTACGAGCAGTACTTC	TRBV19	TRBJ2-7	.	.
CATSRNLGSQETQYF	TGTGCCACCAGCAGGAACTTGGGCAGCCAAGAGACCCAGTACTTC	TRBV15	TRBJ2-5	.	.
CAISRTGGRGTEAFF	TGTGCCATCAGCCGGACAGGGGGAAGGGGGACTGAAGCTTTCTTT	TRBV10-3	TRBJ1-1	TRBD1	once
CASSLHREPNTEAFF	TGTGCCAGCTCACTCCACAGGGAACCGAACACTGAAGCTTTCTTT	TRBV18	TRBJ1-1	.	.
CASSLGTQPSYEQYF	TGTGCCAGCAGCCTTGGGACTCAACCCTCCTACGAGCAGTACTTC	TRBV11-3	TRBJ2-7	.	.
CASSPRGWGQDYGYTF	TGTGCCAGCAGCCCAAGAGGGTGGGGACAGGACTATGGCTACACCTTC	TRBV7-2	TRBJ1-2	TRBD1	.
CASSPRGAGGQGEQFF	TGTGCCAGCAGTCCCCGGGGAGCGGGGGGGCAGGGAGAGCAGTTCTTC	TRBV27	TRBJ2-1	TRBD2	.